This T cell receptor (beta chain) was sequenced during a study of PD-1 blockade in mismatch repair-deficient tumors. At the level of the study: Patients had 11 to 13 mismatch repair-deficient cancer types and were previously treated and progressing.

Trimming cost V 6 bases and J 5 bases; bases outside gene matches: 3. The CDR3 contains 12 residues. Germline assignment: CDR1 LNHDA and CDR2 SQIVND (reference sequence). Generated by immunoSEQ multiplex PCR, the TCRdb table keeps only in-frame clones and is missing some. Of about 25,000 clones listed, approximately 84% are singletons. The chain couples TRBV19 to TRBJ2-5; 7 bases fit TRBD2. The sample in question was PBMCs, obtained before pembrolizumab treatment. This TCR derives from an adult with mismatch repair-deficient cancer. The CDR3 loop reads CASRRGGETQYF. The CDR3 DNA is TGTGCCAGTAGACGGGGAGGGGAGACCCAGTACTTC.